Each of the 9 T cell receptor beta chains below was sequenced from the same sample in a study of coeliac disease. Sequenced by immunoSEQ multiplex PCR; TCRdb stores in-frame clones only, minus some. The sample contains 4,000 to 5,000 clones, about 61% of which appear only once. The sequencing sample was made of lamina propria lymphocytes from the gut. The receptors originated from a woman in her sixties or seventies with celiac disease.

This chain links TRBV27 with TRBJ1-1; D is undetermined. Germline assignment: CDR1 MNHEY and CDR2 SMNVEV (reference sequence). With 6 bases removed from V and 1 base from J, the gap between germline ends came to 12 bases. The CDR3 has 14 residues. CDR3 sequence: CASSHDTPNTEAFF. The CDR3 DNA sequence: TGTGCCAGCAGCCACGACACCCCGAACACTGAAGCTTTCTTT.

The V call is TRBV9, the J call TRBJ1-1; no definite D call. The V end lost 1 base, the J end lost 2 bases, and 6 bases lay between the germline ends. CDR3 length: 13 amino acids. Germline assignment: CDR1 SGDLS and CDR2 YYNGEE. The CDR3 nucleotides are TGTGCCAGCAGCGTACTGACTAACACTGAAGCTTTCTTT. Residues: CASSVLTNTEAFF.

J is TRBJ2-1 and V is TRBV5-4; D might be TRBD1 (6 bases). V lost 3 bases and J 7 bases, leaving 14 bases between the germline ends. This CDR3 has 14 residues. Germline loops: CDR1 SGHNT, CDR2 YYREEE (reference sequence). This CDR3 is CASSSLDSRNEQFF. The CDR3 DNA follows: TGTGCCAGCAGCTCACTGGACAGCAGGAATGAGCAGTTCTTC.

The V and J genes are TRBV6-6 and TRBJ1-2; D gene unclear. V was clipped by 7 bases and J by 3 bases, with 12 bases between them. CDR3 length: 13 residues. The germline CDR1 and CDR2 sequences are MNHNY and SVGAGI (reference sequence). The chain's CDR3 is CASMPRIYYGYTF. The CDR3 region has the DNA TGTGCCAGCATGCCCAGAATTTACTATGGCTACACCTTC.

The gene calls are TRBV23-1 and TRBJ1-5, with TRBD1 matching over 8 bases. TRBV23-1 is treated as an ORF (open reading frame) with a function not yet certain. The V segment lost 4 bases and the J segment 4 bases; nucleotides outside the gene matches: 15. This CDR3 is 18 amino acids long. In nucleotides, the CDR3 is TGCGCCAGCAGTCGAGACGACAGGGGCCGCATGGAGAATCAGCCCCAGCATTTT. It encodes CASSRDDRGRMENQPQHF.

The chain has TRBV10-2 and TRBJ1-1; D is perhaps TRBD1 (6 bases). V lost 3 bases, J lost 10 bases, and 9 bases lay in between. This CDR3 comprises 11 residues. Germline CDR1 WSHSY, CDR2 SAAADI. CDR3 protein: CASSDPRGAFF. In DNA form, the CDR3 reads TGCGCCAGCAGTGACCCCAGGGGAGCTTTCTTT.

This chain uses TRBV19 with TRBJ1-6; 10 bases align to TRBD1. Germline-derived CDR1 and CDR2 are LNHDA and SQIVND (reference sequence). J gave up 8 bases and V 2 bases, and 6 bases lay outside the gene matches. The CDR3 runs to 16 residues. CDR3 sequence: CASSINPTGGDSPLHF. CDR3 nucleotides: TGTGCCAGTAGTATAAACCCGACAGGGGGCGATTCACCCCTCCACTTT.

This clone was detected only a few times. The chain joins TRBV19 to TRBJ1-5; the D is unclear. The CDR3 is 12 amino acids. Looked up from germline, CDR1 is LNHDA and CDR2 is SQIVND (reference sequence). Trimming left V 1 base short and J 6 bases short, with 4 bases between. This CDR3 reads CASSIGLQPQHF. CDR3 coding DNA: TGTGCCAGTAGTATAGGGCTTCAGCCCCAGCATTTT.

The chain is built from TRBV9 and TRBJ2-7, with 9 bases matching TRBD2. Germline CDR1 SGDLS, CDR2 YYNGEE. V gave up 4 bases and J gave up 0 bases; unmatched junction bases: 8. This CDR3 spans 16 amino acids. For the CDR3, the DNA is TGTGCCAGCAGCAAAACCCTAGCGGGGAGCTCCTACGAGCAGTACTTC. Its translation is CASSKTLAGSSYEQYF.